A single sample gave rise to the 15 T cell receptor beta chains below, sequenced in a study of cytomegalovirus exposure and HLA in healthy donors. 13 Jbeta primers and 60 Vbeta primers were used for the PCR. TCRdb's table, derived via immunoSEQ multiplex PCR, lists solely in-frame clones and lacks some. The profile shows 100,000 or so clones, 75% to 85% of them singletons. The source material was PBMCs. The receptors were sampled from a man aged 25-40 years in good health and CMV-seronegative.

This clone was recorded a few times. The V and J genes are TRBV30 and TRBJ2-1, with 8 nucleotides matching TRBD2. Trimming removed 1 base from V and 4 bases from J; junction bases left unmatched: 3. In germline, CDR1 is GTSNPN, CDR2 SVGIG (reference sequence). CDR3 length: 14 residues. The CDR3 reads CAWSAGGAYNEQFF. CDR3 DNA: TGTGCCTGGAGTGCGGGGGGGGCTTACAATGAGCAGTTCTTC.

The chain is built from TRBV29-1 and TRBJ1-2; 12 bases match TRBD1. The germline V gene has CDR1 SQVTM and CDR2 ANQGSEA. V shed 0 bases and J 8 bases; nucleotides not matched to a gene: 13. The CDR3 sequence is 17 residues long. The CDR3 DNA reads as TGCAGCGTTGAAGATTTGGGCGGCGGGACAGGGGGCGAGGGCTACACCTTC. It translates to CSVEDLGGGTGGEGYTF.

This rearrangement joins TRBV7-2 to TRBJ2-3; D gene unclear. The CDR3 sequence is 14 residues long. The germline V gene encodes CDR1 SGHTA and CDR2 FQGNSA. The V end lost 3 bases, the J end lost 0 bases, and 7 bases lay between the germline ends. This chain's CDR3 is CASSLSRSTDTQYF. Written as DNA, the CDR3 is TGTGCCAGCAGCTTGTCGCGCAGCACAGATACGCAGTATTTT.

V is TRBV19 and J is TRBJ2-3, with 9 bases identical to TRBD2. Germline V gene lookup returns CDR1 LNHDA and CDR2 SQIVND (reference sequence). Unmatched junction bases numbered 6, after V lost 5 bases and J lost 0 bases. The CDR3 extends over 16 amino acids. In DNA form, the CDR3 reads TGTGCCAGTAGTTCCCTGACTAGCGGCAGCACAGATACGCAGTATTTT. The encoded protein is CASSSLTSGSTDTQYF.

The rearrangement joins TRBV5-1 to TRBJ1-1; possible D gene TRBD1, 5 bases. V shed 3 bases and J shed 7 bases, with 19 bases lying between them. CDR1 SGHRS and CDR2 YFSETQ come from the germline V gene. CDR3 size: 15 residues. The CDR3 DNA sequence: TGCGCCAGCAGCTCGATGTTGGGGCCGGGCGGTGAAGCTTTCTTT. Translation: CASSSMLGPGGEAFF.

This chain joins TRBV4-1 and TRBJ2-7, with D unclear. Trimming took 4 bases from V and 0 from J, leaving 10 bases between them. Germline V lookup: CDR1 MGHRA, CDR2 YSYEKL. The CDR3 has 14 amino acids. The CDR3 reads CASSPLPSSYEQYF. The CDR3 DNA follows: TGCGCCAGCAGCCCCCTTCCTAGCTCCTACGAGCAGTACTTC.

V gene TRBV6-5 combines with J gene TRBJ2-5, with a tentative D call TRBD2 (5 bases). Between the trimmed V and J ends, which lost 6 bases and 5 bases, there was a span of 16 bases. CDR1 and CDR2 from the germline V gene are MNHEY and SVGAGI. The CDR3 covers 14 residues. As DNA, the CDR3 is TGTGCCAGCAGCTCTGGATCTCCGGGGGAGACCCAGTACTTC. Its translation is CASSSGSPGETQYF.

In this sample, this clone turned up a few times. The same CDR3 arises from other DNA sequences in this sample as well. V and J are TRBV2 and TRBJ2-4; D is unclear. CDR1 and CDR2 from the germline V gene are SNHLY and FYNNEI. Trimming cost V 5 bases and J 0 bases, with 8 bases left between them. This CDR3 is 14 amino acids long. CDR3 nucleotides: TGTGCCAGCAGTCCTGACTTAGCCAAAAACATTCAGTACTTC. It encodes CASSPDLAKNIQYF.

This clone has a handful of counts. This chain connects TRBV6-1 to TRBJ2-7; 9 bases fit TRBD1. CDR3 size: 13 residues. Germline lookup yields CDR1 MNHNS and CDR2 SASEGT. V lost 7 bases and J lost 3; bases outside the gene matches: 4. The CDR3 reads CASIWDRDYEQYF. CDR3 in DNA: TGTGCCAGCATTTGGGACAGGGACTACGAGCAGTACTTC.

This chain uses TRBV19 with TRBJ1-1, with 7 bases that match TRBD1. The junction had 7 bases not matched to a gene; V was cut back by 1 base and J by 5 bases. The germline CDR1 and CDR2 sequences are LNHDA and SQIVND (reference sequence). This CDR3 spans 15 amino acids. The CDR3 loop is CASSIVWAQGTEAFF. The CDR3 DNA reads TGTGCCAGTAGTATAGTTTGGGCACAGGGGACTGAAGCTTTCTTT.

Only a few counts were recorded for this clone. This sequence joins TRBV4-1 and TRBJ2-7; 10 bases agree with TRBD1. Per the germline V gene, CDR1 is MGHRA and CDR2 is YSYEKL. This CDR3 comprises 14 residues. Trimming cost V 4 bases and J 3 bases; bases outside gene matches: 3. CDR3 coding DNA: TGCGCCAGCAGCCTAGGACAGGGGGTCTACGAGCAGTACTTC. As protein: CASSLGQGVYEQYF.

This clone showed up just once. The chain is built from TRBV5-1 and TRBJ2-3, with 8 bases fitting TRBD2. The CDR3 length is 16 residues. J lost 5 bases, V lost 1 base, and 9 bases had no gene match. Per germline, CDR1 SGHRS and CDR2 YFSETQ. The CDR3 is CASSLSGGRWGDTQYF. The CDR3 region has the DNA TGCGCCAGCAGCTTGTCAGGCGGGAGGTGGGGAGATACGCAGTATTTT.

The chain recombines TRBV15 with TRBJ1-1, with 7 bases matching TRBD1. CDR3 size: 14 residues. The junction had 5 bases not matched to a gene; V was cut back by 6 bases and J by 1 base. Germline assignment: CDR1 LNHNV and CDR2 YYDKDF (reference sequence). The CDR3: CATRQGDGNTEAFF. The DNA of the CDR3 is TGTGCCACCAGGCAGGGGGACGGGAACACTGAAGCTTTCTTT.

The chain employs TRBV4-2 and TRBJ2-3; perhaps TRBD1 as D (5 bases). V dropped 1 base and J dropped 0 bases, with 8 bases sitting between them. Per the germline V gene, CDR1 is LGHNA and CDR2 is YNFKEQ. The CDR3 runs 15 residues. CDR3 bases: TGTGCCAGCAGCCAAGGCCAGGGTAGCACAGATACGCAGTATTTT. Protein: CASSQGQGSTDTQYF.

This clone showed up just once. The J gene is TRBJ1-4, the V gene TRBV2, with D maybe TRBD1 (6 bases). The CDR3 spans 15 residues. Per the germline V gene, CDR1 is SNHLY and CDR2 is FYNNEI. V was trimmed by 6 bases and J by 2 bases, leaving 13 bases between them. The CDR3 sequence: CASRTYRETNEKLFF. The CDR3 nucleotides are TGTGCCAGCAGAACCTACAGGGAGACTAATGAAAAACTGTTTTTT.